The rows below give T cell receptor beta chains drawn from one sample of a study of T cell changes during pregnancy in multiple sclerosis. Repertoires were generated with immunoSEQ multiplex PCR, while TCRdb's copy carries only in-frame clones and drops some. The data show about 110,000 clones, with 92% seen just once and just under 0.8% held by the top ten. The sample here was peripheral blood, taken in the third trimester of pregnancy. Source of these receptors: a female donor in good health, enrolled as a control in a pregnancy study. CDR3s include the opening cysteine and the closing phenylalanine or tryptophan. Fields, in order: CDR3 length, V gene, D gene, J gene, clone size, CDR3 protein, CDR3 DNA. D genes are given only for firm matches. Rows may omit the clone size; those that give it use once, few, many or a size class.

12	TRBV29-1	-	TRBJ2-1	-	CSVDFSYNEQFF	TGCAGCGTTGACTTCAGCTACAATGAGCAGTTCTTC
12	TRBV7-2	TRBD1	TRBJ2-3	-	CASSGDRDTQYF	TGTGCCAGCAGCGGGGACAGAGATACGCAGTATTTT
14	TRBV5-3	-	TRBJ2-5	-	CARSLYQGGETQYF	TGTGCCAGAAGCTTGTATCAGGGCGGAGAGACCCAGTACTTC
16	TRBV4-3	-	TRBJ1-2	-	CASSQDLVKGVYGYTF	TGCGCCAGCAGCCAAGACCTCGTTAAAGGAGTTTATGGCTACACCTTC
15	TRBV9	TRBD1	TRBJ2-1	-	CASSPDRVLYNEQFF	TGTGCCAGCAGCCCAGACAGGGTCCTTTACAATGAGCAGTTCTTC
12	TRBV29-1	-	TRBJ2-7	-	CSVNTQGNEQYF	TGCAGCGTTAACACCCAGGGGAACGAGCAGTACTTC
14	TRBV18	TRBD1	TRBJ2-4	-	CASSPGTDGDIQYF	TGTGCCAGCTCCCCCGGGACAGACGGGGACATTCAGTACTTC
14	TRBV11-2	-	TRBJ1-1	once	CASSLEAGHTEAFF	TGTGCCAGCAGCTTAGAGGCAGGCCACACTGAAGCTTTCTTT
15	TRBV7-8	TRBD1	TRBJ1-1	-	CASSLRQGGDTEAFF	TGTGCCAGCAGCCTACGACAGGGTGGAGACACTGAAGCTTTCTTT
14	TRBV7-2	-	TRBJ2-7	-	CASSHFGSTYEQYF	TGTGCCAGCAGCCACTTCGGGAGCACCTACGAGCAGTACTTC
14	TRBV13	-	TRBJ1-6	-	CASSSGLKNSPLHF	TGTGCCAGCAGTTCAGGGCTTAAGAATTCACCCCTCCACTTT
14	TRBV5-1	-	TRBJ1-2	-	CASSVTQGGYGYTF	TGCGCCAGCAGCGTAACACAGGGCGGCTATGGCTACACCTTC
13	TRBV9	-	TRBJ1-3	-	CASSADRENTIYF	TGTGCCAGCAGCGCCGACAGAGAGAACACCATATATTTT